What follows is one T cell receptor (beta chain) and its context. Its antigen target is currently unknown. Base qualities are not at hand, and no much larger clone is one base apart. This entry comes from a study of multiple sclerosis patients with progressive multifocal leukoencephalopathy (dated by TCRdb to about 2019). Broadly, across the study: Peripheral T and B cells were examined in MS patients who went on to develop PML (4 under natalizumab, 1 after alemtuzumab) as well as in treated patients who did not. The study was designed to detect JC virus-specific or public T-cell expansions arising at the time of PML onset. Two natalizumab-treated patients who later developed PML were followed longitudinally from before therapy through 6 and 12 months to PML onset. Results the study describes overall, beyond this receptor: Because of the small, descriptive cohort, whether findings reflect JC virus infection or general immunocompromise remained unclear. When PML developed, no shared TRBV or TRBJ gene usage and no preferred TRBV-TRBJ pairings were found. TRB clones above 0.5% frequency appeared only in PML patients, but expanded clones at PML onset were already present before and during natalizumab therapy. Analysis was restricted to peripheral blood, although for natalizumab-associated PML, cerebrospinal fluid or brain lymphocytes might be more informative. Less diverse TRB repertoires in most PML patients were suggested by lower normalized Shannon entropy, whereas values near 1 were observed in the natalizumab-treated controls.

Reading the label with the study, this specimen's time point is: about 13 months of natalizumab therapy. The sample's treatment or condition, from its label and the paper: on natalizumab therapy at sampling. The controls were several MS patients treated with natalizumab who did not develop PML and who were sampled longitudinally. Every listed patient had received interferon beta before, and every PML patient was female. T1 and T2 blood samples were collected at 6 and 12 months of natalizumab therapy, respectively. Isolation of peripheral blood mononuclear cells was performed by Ficoll-Hypaque density gradient centrifugation. At the junction V is shortened by 3 bases and J by 0 bases, with 9 bases in between. For CDR1 and CDR2, the germline V gene (reference sequence) lists MNHEY and SMNVEV. From the cysteine through the phenylalanine, the CDR3 covers 15 amino acids. The read is trimmed to its CDR3 DNA, 45 bases read in frame from base 1.

The immunoSEQ two-step multiplex PCR at survey-level depth was used to amplify TRB CDR3 regions from genomic DNA. Each PCR was spiked with synthetic inline TR CDR3 controls spanning all V-J pairings to estimate template counts and remove amplification bias. Reads went through processing to reduce amplification and sequencing bias, and quantification was done against synthetic TR CDR3 analogs. The paper's data handling went like this. Raw data were processed in ImmunoSEQ Analyzer, with out-of-frame sequences and CDR3s containing stop codons removed, and gene names were assigned according to IMGT nomenclature. Normalized Shannon entropy, defined as 1 minus Pielou's evenness, was used to summarize repertoire diversity. Only TRB sequences sharing the V gene, the J gene and the CDR3 were counted as identical. Public PML clonotypes were defined as CDR3s shared by two or more PML-onset samples but absent from earlier samples, from controls, and from public databases. Positional CDR3 amino acid composition was analyzed in Skylign with the observed count method. The clones in this table, taken by TCRdb from immuneACCESS, are in-frame only. Not every clone is retained; where verified, under half of the shortfall comes from an unresolved V gene, and the cause of the rest is unknown. For V, J and clone size, that table is used; D and trimming come from the DNA. The sample table holds about 28,000 clones, of which 90% were seen once. Approximately 1.4% of the sample rests with the top ten.

Recombination connected TRBV27 to TRBJ1-3; no D gene call is confident. The sample consisted of PBMCs, taken from a patient treated with natalizumab. The sequence was collected from a human donor with multiple sclerosis. The DNA is TGTGCCAGCAGTTTCGCGGGTGGCTCTGGAAACACCATATATTTT. Translation gives CASSFAGGSGNTIYF.